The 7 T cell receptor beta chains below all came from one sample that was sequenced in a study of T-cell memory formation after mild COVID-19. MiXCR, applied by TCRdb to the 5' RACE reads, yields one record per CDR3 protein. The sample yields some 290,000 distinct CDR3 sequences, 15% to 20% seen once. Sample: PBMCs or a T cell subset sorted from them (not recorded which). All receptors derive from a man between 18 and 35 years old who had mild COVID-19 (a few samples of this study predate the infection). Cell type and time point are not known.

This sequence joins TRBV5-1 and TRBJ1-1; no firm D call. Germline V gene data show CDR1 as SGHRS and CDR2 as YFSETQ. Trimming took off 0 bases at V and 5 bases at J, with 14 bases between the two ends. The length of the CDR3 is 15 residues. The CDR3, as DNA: TGCGCCAGCAGCTTGGAGTCGGGCTGGGGTACTGAAGCTTTCTTT. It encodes CASSLESGWGTEAFF.

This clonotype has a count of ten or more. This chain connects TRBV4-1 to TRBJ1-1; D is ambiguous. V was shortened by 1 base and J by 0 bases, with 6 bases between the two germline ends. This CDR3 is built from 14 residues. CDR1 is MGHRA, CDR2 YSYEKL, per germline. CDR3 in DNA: TGCGCCAGCAGCCAAGGACTTCTGAACACTGAAGCTTTCTTT. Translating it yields CASSQGLLNTEAFF.

CDR3 in DNA: TGTGCCAGCAGTTCGTGGGAGGTTGACTATGGCTACACCTTC. Its protein product is CASSSWEVDYGYTF. The chain links TRBV12-3 or TRBV12-4 to TRBJ1-2; no reliable D call. V was shortened by 4 bases and J by 3 bases, with 12 bases between the two germline ends. The CDR3 has 14 amino acids.

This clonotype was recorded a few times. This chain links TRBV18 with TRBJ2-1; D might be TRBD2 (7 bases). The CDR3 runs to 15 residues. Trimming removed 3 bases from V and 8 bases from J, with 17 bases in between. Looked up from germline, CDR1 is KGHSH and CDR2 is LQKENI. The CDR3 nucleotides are TGTGCCAGCTCACCGAATGGGGGGGCCGGGGATGAGCAGTTCTTC. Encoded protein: CASSPNGGAGDEQFF. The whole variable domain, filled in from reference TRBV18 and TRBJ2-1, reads NAGVMQNPRHLVRRRGQEARLRCSPMKGHSHVYWYRQLPEEGLKFMVYLQKENIIDESGMPKERFSAEFPKEGPSILRIQQVVRGDSAAYFCASSPNGGAGDEQFFGPGTRLTVL.

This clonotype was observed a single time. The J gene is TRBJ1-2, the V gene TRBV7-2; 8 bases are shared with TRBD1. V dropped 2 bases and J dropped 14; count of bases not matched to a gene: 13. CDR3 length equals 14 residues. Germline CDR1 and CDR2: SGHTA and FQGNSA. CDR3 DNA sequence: TGTGCCAGCAGCTTAAGTCAGGGGGCGTTGCTTCAAACCTTC. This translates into CASSLSQGALLQTF.

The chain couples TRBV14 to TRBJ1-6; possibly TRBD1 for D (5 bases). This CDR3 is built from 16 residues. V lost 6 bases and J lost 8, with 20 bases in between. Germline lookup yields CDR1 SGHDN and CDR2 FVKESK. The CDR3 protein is CASSGGYIPSHSPLHF. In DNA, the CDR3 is TGTGCCAGCAGTGGGGGGTATATCCCATCCCATTCACCCCTCCACTTT.

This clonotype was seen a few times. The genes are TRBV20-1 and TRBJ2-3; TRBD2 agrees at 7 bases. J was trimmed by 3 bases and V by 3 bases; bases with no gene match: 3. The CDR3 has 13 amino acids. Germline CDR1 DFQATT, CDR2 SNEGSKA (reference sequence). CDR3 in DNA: TGCAGTGCTAGGGCTAGCGGAACAGATACGCAGTATTTT. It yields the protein CSARASGTDTQYF.